This T cell receptor beta chain appears in the sequencing data of a study of cytomegalovirus exposure and HLA in healthy donors. Broader study findings: Within the 130 or so validation repertoires, first-cohort TCR clusters tended to co-occur, according to a later analysis. The authors listed 180 or so TCR beta chains as cytomegalovirus-associated.

From the roughly 110-subject validation cohort, which was separate from the roughly 680-subject first cohort, the donors were drawn. As for this clone: What it binds is unknown.

This table comes from immunoSEQ multiplex PCR, and its TCRdb copy is limited to in-frame clones, with some not included. The sample consists of some 60,000 clones, about 94% of them appearing once. This TCR was recovered from a man aged 18 to 30 in good health and CMV-seropositive. What was sequenced was PBMCs.

The CDR3 spells CASSLVQGPMDEQYF. CDR3 nucleotide sequence: TGTGCCAGCAGTTTAGTCCAGGGTCCAATGGACGAGCAGTACTTC. The J gene is TRBJ2-7, the V gene TRBV28, with a tentative D call TRBD1 (5 bases). V shed 2 bases and J shed 5 bases, with 16 bases lying between them. The CDR3 covers 15 residues. Germline CDR1 MDHEN, CDR2 SYDVKM.